These 3 T cell receptor beta chains share one sample of origin, sequenced in a study of cytomegalovirus exposure and HLA in healthy donors. Only in-frame clones appear in the TCRdb table, and some are missing; sequencing was by immunoSEQ multiplex PCR. Altogether approximately 200,000 clones are present, around 84% being singletons, with the ten largest covering around an eighth. Sequenced material: PBMCs. The receptors shown here come from a young woman in good health and CMV-seropositive.

The chain is built from TRBV6-1 and TRBJ2-1; D is perhaps TRBD2 (6 bases). The CDR3 has 15 amino acids. Germline V CDR1 and CDR2: MNHNS, SASEGT. Trimming stripped 8 bases from V and 3 bases from J, with 17 bases between. The CDR3 region has the DNA TGTGCCAGCGCCGGCGGGACTCCCAGCTACAATGAGCAGTTCTTC. Its translation: CASAGGTPSYNEQFF.

The V and J genes are TRBV28 and TRBJ2-2; 9 nucleotides agree with TRBD1. The CDR3 spans 12 residues. CDR1 and CDR2 (germline): MDHEN, SYDVKM. The J segment lost 16 bases and the V segment lost 10 bases, leaving 13 bases of the junction unmatched. The CDR3: CATTGTGSDRFF. CDR3 in DNA: TGTGCCACCACCGGGACAGGGAGTGATCGGTTTTTT.

The chain couples TRBV15 to TRBJ1-4; D is uncertain. V lost 0 bases to trimming and J lost 8 bases, with 13 bases between them. Germline lookup yields CDR1 LNHNV and CDR2 YYDKDF (reference sequence). The CDR3 spans 15 residues. DNA for the CDR3: TGTGCCACCAGCAGAGAAAGTCGCAACGGGGAAAAACTGTTTTTT. Translating gives CATSRESRNGEKLFF.